This TCR beta chain originates from a study of blood T cell repertoires in COVID-19. Across the study: Specimens from acute and convalescent COVID-19 originated in the United States, Italy and Spain. T cells, B-cell-depleted T cells, or PBMCs supplied cDNA or gDNA.

Authors' data handling: Researchers report that nucleated cell counts were estimated from reference gene primer amplification. Some clones are missing from TCRdb's copy, which holds only in-frame ones; the method was immunoSEQ multiplex PCR. V and J calls and clone size come straight from that table; D and trimming were deduced from the DNA. This table has over 150,000 clones, about 87% appearing once. This clone was seen a single time. The CDR3 has 17 amino acids. Germline loops: CDR1 MGHRA, CDR2 YSYEKL. Trimming removed 3 bases from V and 8 bases from J; junction bases left unmatched: 13. Followed longitudinally, the Seattle patients had been enrolled during active infection.

The gene calls are TRBV4-1 and TRBJ2-1, with 10 bases that match TRBD2. The specimen was peripheral blood. The TCR sequence derives from a man between 60 and 75 years old with COVID-19, enrolled during active disease. The CDR3 region is CASSQALRASGSYEQFF. The CDR3 DNA is TGCGCCAGCAGCCAGGCGCTGCGGGCTAGCGGGAGCTATGAGCAGTTCTTC.